One sample yielded the 23 T cell receptor beta chains listed below, sequenced in a study of CD8 T cells in Susac syndrome. Random-hexamer reverse transcription was applied to roughly 0.5 to 1 ug RNA. One entry per CDR3 protein results from TCRdb running MiXCR on the immunoSEQ multiplex PCR reads. The repertoire includes about 210,000 distinct CDR3 sequences, less than 95% of them detected once, and approximately 0.15% sits in the top ten. Input material: CD4+ T cells from PBMCs. The receptors shown here come from a human donor with Susac syndrome.

The chain is built from TRBV20-1 and TRBJ2-3, with 11 nucleotides matching TRBD2. This CDR3 region has 14 residues. CDR1 is DFQATT, CDR2 SNEGSKA, per germline (reference sequence). V trimming: 5 bases; J trimming: 5 bases; junction bases outside the gene matches: 6. The CDR3 reads CSAFSGGAIDTQYF. CDR3 DNA: TGCAGTGCTTTTAGCGGGGGGGCGATAGATACGCAGTATTTT.

In DNA form, the CDR3 reads TGCAGCGTTGTTTGGTTCGGGGGCAGTCCAGATACGCAGTATTTT. As protein: CSVVWFGGSPDTQYF. The rearrangement joins TRBV29-1 to TRBJ2-3, with D perhaps TRBD1 or TRBD2 (6 bases each). The CDR3 totals 15 residues. The germline V and J ends were trimmed by 4 bases and 4 bases, with 18 bases remaining between them. Looked up from germline, CDR1 is SQVTM and CDR2 is ANQGSEA.

The chain has TRBV4-2 and TRBJ2-3; 11 nucleotides match TRBD2. CDR3 length equals 18 residues. Germline values: CDR1 LGHNA, CDR2 YNFKEQ. With V trimmed by 0 bases and J by 4 bases, 9 bases remained unmatched. The CDR3 reads CASSQDTRLAGLADTQYF. The CDR3 bases are TGTGCCAGCAGCCAAGATACCCGACTAGCGGGGTTAGCAGATACGCAGTATTTT.

The chain joins TRBV12-3 or TRBV12-4 to TRBJ1-2; 9 bases fit TRBD1. This CDR3 spans 17 amino acids. Germline trimming cut 5 bases from V and 8 bases from J; bases unmatched to any gene: 18. In DNA form, the CDR3 reads TGTGCCAGCAGTCCCGGTGGGGGGACAGGGTCATATGCGGGCTACACCTTC. The encoded protein is CASSPGGGTGSYAGYTF.

V is TRBV6-2 or TRBV6-3 and J is TRBJ1-2; the D is unclear. Germline CDR1 MNHEY, CDR2 SVGEGT. Deletions cut 0 bases from V and 4 bases from J, with 3 bases between. The CDR3 contains 12 residues. This chain's CDR3 is CASSYSVYGYTF. CDR3 bases: TGTGCCAGCAGTTACTCGGTCTATGGCTACACCTTC.

This chain uses TRBV9 with TRBJ2-3; D tentatively fits TRBD1 or TRBD2 (5 bases each). V was shortened by 4 bases and J by 6 bases, with 15 bases between the two germline ends. The CDR3 sequence is 14 residues long. The germline CDR1 and CDR2 sequences are SGDLS and YYNGEE. CDR3 coding DNA: TGTGCCAGCAGCTCCGTGAGGGGCCTCGATACGCAGTATTTT. It codes for CASSSVRGLDTQYF.

The CDR3 spells CASSSRVSGYTDTQYF. DNA for the CDR3: TGTGCCAGCAGCTCAAGAGTTAGCGGGTACACAGATACGCAGTATTTT. The chain joins TRBV9 to TRBJ2-3; the match to TRBD2 covers 7 bases. Trimming removed 4 bases from V and 2 bases from J; junction bases left unmatched: 10. The CDR3 has 16 residues. Germline V gene data show CDR1 as SGDLS and CDR2 as YYNGEE.

The rearrangement links TRBV20-1 to TRBJ2-1, with D unclear. Germline-derived CDR1 and CDR2 are DFQATT and SNEGSKA (reference sequence). The CDR3 extends over 8 amino acids. V lost 6 bases to trimming and J lost 15 bases, with 9 bases between them. CDR3 sequence (DNA): TGCAGTGCCGCCCTCGGGTTCTTC. Translating gives CSAALGFF.

The chain has TRBV5-1 and TRBJ2-3; TRBD2 matches at 13 bases. Germline CDR1 reads SGHRS; CDR2 reads YFSETQ. Trimming took 4 bases from V and 5 from J; bases not matched to a gene: 7. The CDR3 runs to 16 residues. CDR3 region: CASSHGLAGVLDTQYF. The CDR3 coding sequence is TGCGCCAGCAGCCACGGACTAGCGGGGGTACTAGATACGCAGTATTTT.

The chain joins TRBV3-1 to TRBJ2-1; tentative D call: TRBD1 (5 bases). Germline V lookup: CDR1 LGHDT, CDR2 YNNKEL (reference sequence). The CDR3 loop spans 13 amino acids. V lost 3 bases to trimming and J lost 9 bases, with 12 bases between them. The CDR3 region has the DNA TGTGCCAGCAGCCATCAGGGAATCGGTGAGCAGTTCTTC. Its protein is CASSHQGIGEQFF.

The genes are TRBV7-9 and TRBJ1-5; tentatively, D is TRBD1 (5 bases). V was pared by 4 bases and J by 5 bases, with 9 bases between. The CDR3 is 13 amino acids. Germline CDR1 is SEHNR and CDR2 is FQNEAQ (reference sequence). The CDR3 sequence is CASSSQDYQPQHF. CDR3 DNA sequence: TGTGCCAGCAGCTCACAGGATTATCAGCCCCAGCATTTT.

This clonotype appeared a few times. The rearrangement uses TRBV7-2 and TRBJ2-1; a weak D match, TRBD2 (5 bases). Trimming took off 6 bases at V and 6 bases at J, with 9 bases between the two ends. This CDR3 comprises 12 residues. Germline V gene lookup returns CDR1 SGHTA and CDR2 FQGNSA. The DNA for the CDR3 is TGTGCCAGCAGTTTGGACTTCAATGAGCAGTTCTTC. Translated, it gives CASSLDFNEQFF.

The rearrangement joins TRBV9 to TRBJ2-1; 12 positions match TRBD2. V gave up 6 bases and J gave up 8 bases; unmatched junction bases: 9. Germline V gene sequence: CDR1 SGDLS, CDR2 YYNGEE. There are 15 residues in the CDR3. The CDR3 DNA reads TGTGCCAGCACTAGGACTAGCGGGGTTGGCGATGAGCAGTTCTTC. It yields the protein CASTRTSGVGDEQFF. Filled out from reference TRBV9 and TRBJ2-1, the complete variable domain reads DSGVTQTPKHLITATGQRVTLRCSPRSGDLSVYWYQQSLDQGLQFLIQYYNGEERAKGNILERFSAQQFPDLHSELNLSSLELGDSALYFCASTRTSGVGDEQFFGPGTRLTVL.

The chain is built from TRBV25-1 and TRBJ2-4; D unclear. Trimming shortened V by 6 bases and J by 0 bases, and 6 bases separated the two germline ends. CDR1 is MGHDK and CDR2 is SYGVNS in the germline V gene. The CDR3 is made up of 13 amino acids. The CDR3 loop reads CASRDTAKNIQYF. The CDR3 DNA follows: TGTGCCAGCAGAGATACAGCCAAAAACATTCAGTACTTC.

This chain connects TRBV5-4 to TRBJ1-1; 8 bases are shared with TRBD1. Germline lookup yields CDR1 SGHNT and CDR2 YYREEE (reference sequence). The CDR3 runs to 16 residues. The junction had 7 bases not matched to a gene; V was cut back by 3 bases and J by 0 bases. The CDR3 reads CASSSGDRRMNTEAFF. In DNA, the CDR3 is TGTGCCAGCAGCTCGGGGGACAGGCGTATGAACACTGAAGCTTTCTTT. Full variable domain (outside the CDR3, taken from reference TRBV5-4 and TRBJ1-1): ETGVTQSPTHLIKTRGQQVTLRCSSQSGHNTVSWYQQALGQGPQFIFQYYREEENGRGNFPPRFSGLQFPNYSSELNVNALELDDSALYLCASSSGDRRMNTEAFFGQGTRLTVV.

V gene TRBV6-5 combines with J gene TRBJ1-1; D is uncertain. The CDR3 runs 13 residues. V lost 11 bases and J 6 bases, leaving 19 bases between the germline ends. In germline, CDR1 is MNHEY, CDR2 SVGAGI. CDR3 amino acids: CACRITEKAEAFF. The CDR3 bases are TGTGCCTGCCGGATTACAGAGAAGGCTGAAGCTTTCTTT.

The CDR3 bases are TGTGCCAGCATTTCTAGCGGGGCCTCCTACGAGCAGTACTTC. This codes for CASISSGASYEQYF. This chain connects TRBV2 to TRBJ2-7, with 9 bases aligning to TRBD2. Trimming cost V 7 bases and J 0 bases; bases outside gene matches: 4. The CDR3 runs 14 residues. Germline CDR1 is SNHLY and CDR2 is FYNNEI.

This clonotype was seen once. This chain joins TRBV29-1 and TRBJ1-4; unclear D gene. The V end lost 6 bases, the J end lost 5 bases, and 16 bases lay between the germline ends. CDR1 is SQVTM, CDR2 ANQGSEA, per germline. The CDR3 consists of 14 residues. CDR3 nucleotides: TGCAGCGTCAGTGACACTTTTAGGAATGAAAAACTGTTTTTT. It yields the protein CSVSDTFRNEKLFF.

This clonotype has a single count. The chain combines TRBV5-6 with TRBJ1-1; D is unclear. V was trimmed by 0 bases and J by 0 bases, leaving 6 bases between them. CDR3 length: 14 residues. CDR1 SGHDT and CDR2 YYEEEE come from the germline V gene. This chain's CDR3 is CASSLASLNTEAFF. CDR3 DNA sequence: TGTGCCAGCAGCTTGGCCAGTTTGAACACTGAAGCTTTCTTT.

The CDR3 nucleotides read TGCGCCAGCAGCCCAGGGGATGTGTCCTACGAGCAGTACTTC. This codes for CASSPGDVSYEQYF. The chain joins TRBV5-1 to TRBJ2-7; tentative D call: TRBD1 (6 bases). Germline assignment: CDR1 SGHRS and CDR2 YFSETQ. V was cut by 4 bases and J by 1 base, with 12 bases left in between. This CDR3 region has 14 residues.

The V call is TRBV29-1, the J call TRBJ2-2; D ambiguous. Between the trimmed V and J ends, which lost 3 bases and 6 bases, there was a span of 8 bases. From germline, CDR1 is SQVTM and CDR2 ANQGSEA. The CDR3 totals 12 residues. Written as DNA, the CDR3 is TGCAGCGTTGAGCCTTCGGCCGGGGAGCTGTTTTTT. This gives the protein CSVEPSAGELFF.

The chain couples TRBV30 to TRBJ1-2; D gene unclear. CDR3 length: 11 residues. From germline, CDR1 is GTSNPN and CDR2 SVGIG (reference sequence). The V gene lost 8 bases and the J gene lost 4 bases, with 11 bases spanning the gap. The CDR3 nucleotides read TGTGCCAAGGTAACGGGCTATGGCTACACCTTC. Translated: CAKVTGYGYTF.

The CDR3 protein is CASRSPGTGGYKTQYF. Here the CDR3 DNA reads TGTGCCAGCAGATCACCCGGGACAGGGGGATATAAGACCCAGTACTTC. V gene TRBV7-2 combines with J gene TRBJ2-5, with TRBD1 identical over 11 bases. Germline CDR1 reads SGHTA; CDR2 reads FQGNSA. V gave up 6 bases and J gave up 6 bases; unmatched junction bases: 12. The CDR3 is 16 amino acids.